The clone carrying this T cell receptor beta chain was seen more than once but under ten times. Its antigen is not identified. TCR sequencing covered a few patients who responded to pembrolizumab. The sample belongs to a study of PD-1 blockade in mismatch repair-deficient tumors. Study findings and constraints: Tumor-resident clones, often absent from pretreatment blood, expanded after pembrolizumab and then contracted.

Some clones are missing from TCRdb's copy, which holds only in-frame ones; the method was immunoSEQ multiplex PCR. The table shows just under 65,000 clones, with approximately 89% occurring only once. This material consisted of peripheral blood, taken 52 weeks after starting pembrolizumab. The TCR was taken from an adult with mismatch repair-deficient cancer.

CDR3 nucleotides: TGTGCCAGCAGTTACTCGATCGGGCAATACGAGCAGTACTTC. Translation: CASSYSIGQYEQYF. The genes are TRBV6-5 and TRBJ2-7; D is ambiguous. The V end lost 0 bases, the J end lost 4 bases, and 10 bases lay between the germline ends. The CDR3 loop spans 14 amino acids. Per germline, CDR1 MNHEY and CDR2 SVGAGI.